This T cell receptor (beta chain) originates from a study of blood T cell repertoires in COVID-19. Overall study: T cells, B-cell-depleted T cells, or PBMCs provided the cDNA or gDNA that served as material.

This CDR3 comprises 16 residues. The V and J ends lost 5 bases and 5 bases, in that order; junction bases with no gene match: 8. The germline CDR1 and CDR2 sequences are SNHLY and FYNNEI. Assay used: immunoSEQ multiplex PCR; TCRdb lists only in-frame clones, some missing. Of around 190,000 clones detected, more than 80% appear once; the ten largest clones hold more than 9.5%. This clonotype was obtained from a woman aged 40 to 50 with COVID-19, enrolled during active disease. The V gene is TRBV2, the J gene TRBJ2-5, with 13 positions matching TRBD2. The sequencing input was peripheral blood. DNA for the CDR3: TGTGCCAGCAGTACCGGGACTAGCGGGGATCTGGAGACCCAGTACTTC. Its translation is CASSTGTSGDLETQYF.